This T cell receptor beta chain was sequenced during a study of control samples from healthy donors and cancer patients (dated by TCRdb to the early 2020s). Library method: the immunoSEQ multiplex PCR assay. TCRdb holds this immuneACCESS table with in-frame rearrangements only. Some clones are missing; in checked studies, unresolved V genes explain under half, and the rest has no known cause. The sample table records 40,000 to 60,000 clones; roughly 90% of these occur just once. The ten largest clonotypes hold about an eighth of the sample. CDR1 and CDR2, looked up from the germline V gene (reference sequence), are SSHAT and FNYEAQ. From its cysteine to its phenylalanine, the CDR3 spans 13 amino acids. Of the read, only the CDR3 DNA is kept; its 39 bases are in frame from base 1. Concerning this clone: Its cognate antigen has yet to be identified. The junction does not match germline at one end; this may be a read error.

This TCR came from a man aged 55-75 years with head and neck cancer. Sequenced input: PBMCs. The rearrangement combines TRBV7-7 with TRBJ2-7; the D gene is not confidently resolved. The DNA reads TGTGCTAGCAGCCCACCCGGCTTGGGGGAGCAGTACTTC. This sequence encodes CASSPPGLGEQYF.